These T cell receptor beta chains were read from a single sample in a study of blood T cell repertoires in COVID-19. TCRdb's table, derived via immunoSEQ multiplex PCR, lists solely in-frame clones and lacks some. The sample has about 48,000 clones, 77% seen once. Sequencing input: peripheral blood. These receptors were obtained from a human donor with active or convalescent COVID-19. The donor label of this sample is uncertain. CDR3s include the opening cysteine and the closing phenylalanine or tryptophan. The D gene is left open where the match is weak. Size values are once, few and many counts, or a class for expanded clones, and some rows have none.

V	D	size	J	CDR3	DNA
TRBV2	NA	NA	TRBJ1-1	CASSRQGRSTVNTEAFF	TGTGCCAGCTCCAGGCAGGGGAGAAGTACAGTGAACACTGAAGCTTTCTTT
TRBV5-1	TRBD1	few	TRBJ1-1	CASSLAKAGGGGTEAFF	TGCGCCAGCAGCTTGGCTAAGGCAGGGGGTGGTGGCACTGAAGCTTTCTTT
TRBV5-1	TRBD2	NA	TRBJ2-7	CASSLYSSGNSYEQYF	TGCGCCAGCAGCTTGTACTCTAGCGGGAATTCCTACGAGCAGTACTTC
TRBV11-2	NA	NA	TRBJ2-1	CASAGLGNEQFF	TGTGCCAGCGCAGGGTTGGGTAATGAGCAGTTCTTC
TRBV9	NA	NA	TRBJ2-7	CASSPSVWQGYEQYF	TGTGCCAGCAGCCCTAGTGTGTGGCAGGGCTACGAGCAGTACTTC
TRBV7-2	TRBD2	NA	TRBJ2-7	CASSFGLAVDEQYF	TGTGCCAGCAGTTTTGGACTAGCTGTCGACGAGCAGTACTTC
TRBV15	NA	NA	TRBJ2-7	CATSRDVTLSEQYF	TGTGCCACCAGCAGAGACGTAACGTTGAGCGAGCAGTACTTC
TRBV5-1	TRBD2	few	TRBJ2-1	CASSFGTSDEQFF	TGCGCCAGCAGCTTCGGGACTAGCGATGAGCAGTTCTTC
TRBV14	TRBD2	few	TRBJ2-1	CASSQEGGRRSRYEQFF	TGTGCCAGCAGCCAAGAAGGCGGGAGGCGTAGCCGGTATGAGCAGTTCTTC
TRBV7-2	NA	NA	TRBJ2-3	CASSLTTPTDTQYF	TGTGCCAGCAGCTTAACTACTCCCACAGATACGCAGTATTTT
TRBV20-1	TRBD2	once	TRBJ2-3	CSAERGDTQYF	TGCAGTGCTGAGCGGGGTGATACGCAGTATTTT